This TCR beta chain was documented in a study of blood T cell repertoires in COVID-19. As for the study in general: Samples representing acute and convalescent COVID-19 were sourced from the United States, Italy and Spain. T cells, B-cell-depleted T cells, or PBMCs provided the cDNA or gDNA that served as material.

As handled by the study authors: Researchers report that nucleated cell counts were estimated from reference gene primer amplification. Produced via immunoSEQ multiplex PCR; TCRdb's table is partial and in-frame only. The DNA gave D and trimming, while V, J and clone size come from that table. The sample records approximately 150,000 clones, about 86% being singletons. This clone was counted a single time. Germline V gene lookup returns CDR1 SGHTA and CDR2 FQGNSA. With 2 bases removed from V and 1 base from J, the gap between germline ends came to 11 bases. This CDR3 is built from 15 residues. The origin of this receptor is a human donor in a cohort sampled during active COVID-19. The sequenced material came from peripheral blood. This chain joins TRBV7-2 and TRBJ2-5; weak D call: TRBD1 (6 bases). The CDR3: CASSLKTGLQETQYF. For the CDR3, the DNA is TGTGCCAGCAGCTTAAAGACAGGACTCCAAGAGACCCAGTACTTC.